Listed below are T cell receptor beta chains from one sample, sequenced in a study of blood T cell repertoires in COVID-19. Assay: immunoSEQ multiplex PCR; the TCRdb copy retains only in-frame clones and omits some. The data contain some 60,000 clones, more than 60% of them seen just once; the ten biggest clones take up more than 15%. Material for sequencing was peripheral blood. Every receptor here comes from a woman between 45 and 65 years old with active or convalescent COVID-19. Each CDR3 is given without its conserved first and last residue. Clone size is shown for a subset of rows, as once, few, many or a class of expanded clone.

clone size	V gene	CDR3 protein
once	TRBV7-9	ASSVPAGSPMNTEAF
once	TRBV6-2/TRBV6-3	ASSSSGPPQGTQY
-	TRBV11-2	ASSVSGSPYNEQF
-	TRBV10-3	AISESGATSTDTQY
-	TRBV2	ASSETAGPLEQY
-	TRBV4-2	ASSQETPASGSIYEQY
-	TRBV3-1/TRBV3-2	ASSPTLAGVSNIQY
-	TRBV5-1	ASSLRRGLNEKLF
-	TRBV19	ASSIAGSHQPQH
-	TRBV2	ASSANQGYEQY
-	TRBV5-1	ASTPQGQGRNSPLH
many	TRBV30	AWSQGSNYGYT
-	TRBV6-6	ASSPNRDRAHEQY
-	TRBV19	ASRDRGWNSPLH
-	TRBV7-6	ASSQGQGPDQPQH
medium-sized	TRBV6-5	ASRGRSGRGYEQY